The T cell receptor beta chain described here comes from a study of blood T cells in healthy people across ages. Study outcomes and limitations: Calculation of diversity from one million T cells yielded estimates considered to be underestimates.

Together with a sample-barcoded 5' primer, a J-beta primer mix was included in a second PCR lasting about 7 to 12 cycles. Every sample gave at least 2.5 million paired-end reads containing CDR3. TCRdb used MiXCR to reprocess the 5' RACE reads, holding one entry per CDR3 protein. The table includes around 1,000,000 distinct CDR3 sequences, 25% detected once. Per the germline V gene, CDR1 is SNHLY and CDR2 is FYNNEI. V was cut by 5 bases and J by 2 bases, with 12 bases left in between. The CDR3 consists of 14 residues. On this clonotype: Its antigen is as yet unknown.

These data also featured in a second study, about T cells of mothers and their children. That publication notes: Among related mother-child pairs, overlap was slightly higher than in unrelated pairs, though not significantly.

The clonotype comes from a girl aged 2-10 years in good health. The genes are TRBV2 and TRBJ1-2; a weak D match, TRBD1 (5 bases). Sequenced: blood. CDR3 amino acids: CASSRDSKNYGYTF. CDR3 DNA: TGTGCCAGCAGTAGGGACTCGAAAAACTATGGCTACACCTTC.